This entry is about one T cell receptor beta chain. This sample stems from a study of blood T cell repertoires in COVID-19. V was pared by 3 bases and J by 5 bases, with 10 bases between. This CDR3 has 13 amino acids. The repertoire was sequenced with immunoSEQ multiplex PCR; TCRdb's copy has only in-frame clones and lacks some. The top ten clones hold roughly 4% of a sample with roughly 310,000 clones, 85% to 90% of them seen once. Sequenced sample: peripheral blood. The genes are TRBV12-3 or TRBV12-4 and TRBJ1-2; D is perhaps TRBD1 (6 bases). This TCR was sampled from a woman between 50 and 59 years old with active or convalescent COVID-19. The CDR3 spells CASSLGAEYGYTF. Here the CDR3 DNA reads TGTGCCAGCAGTTTGGGGGCAGAGTATGGCTACACCTTC.